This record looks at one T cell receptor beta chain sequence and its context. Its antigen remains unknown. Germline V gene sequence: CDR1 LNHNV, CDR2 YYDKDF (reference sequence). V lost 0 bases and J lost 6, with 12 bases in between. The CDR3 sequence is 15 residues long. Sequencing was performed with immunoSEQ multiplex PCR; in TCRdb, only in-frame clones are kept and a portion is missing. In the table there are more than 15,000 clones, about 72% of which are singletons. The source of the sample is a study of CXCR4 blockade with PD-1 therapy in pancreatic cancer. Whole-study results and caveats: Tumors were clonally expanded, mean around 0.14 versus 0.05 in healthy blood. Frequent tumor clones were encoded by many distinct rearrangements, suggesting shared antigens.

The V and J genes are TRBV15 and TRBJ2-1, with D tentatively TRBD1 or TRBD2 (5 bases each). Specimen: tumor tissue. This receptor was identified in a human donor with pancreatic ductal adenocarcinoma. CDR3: CATSRDGTGINEQFF. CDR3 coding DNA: TGTGCCACCAGCAGAGATGGGACGGGGATCAATGAGCAGTTCTTC.